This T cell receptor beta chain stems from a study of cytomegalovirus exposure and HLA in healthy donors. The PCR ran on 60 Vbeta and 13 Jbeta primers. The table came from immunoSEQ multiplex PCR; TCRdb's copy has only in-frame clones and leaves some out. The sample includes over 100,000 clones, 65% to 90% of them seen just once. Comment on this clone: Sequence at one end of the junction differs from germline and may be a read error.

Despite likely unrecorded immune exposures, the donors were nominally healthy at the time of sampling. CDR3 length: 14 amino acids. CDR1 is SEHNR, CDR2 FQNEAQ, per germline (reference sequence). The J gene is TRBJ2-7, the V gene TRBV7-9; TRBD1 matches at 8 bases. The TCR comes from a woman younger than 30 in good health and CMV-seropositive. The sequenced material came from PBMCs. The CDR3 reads CSSSLGTGGYEQYF. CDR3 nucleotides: TGTTCCAGCAGCCTGGGGACAGGAGGCTACGAGCAGTACTTC.